This is a list of T cell receptor beta chains from one sample in a study of human T cells and chemical hapten exposure. MiXCR, applied by TCRdb to the RACE reads, yields one record per CDR3 protein. The sample has hundreds of thousands of distinct CDR3 sequences, over 6% seen once. Source: whole blood, taken in connection with sensitization to the hapten diphenylcyclopropenone (DPC). Receptors originate from a woman aged 18-29 years with alopecia areata. Some clones in this sample may be carry-over from other donors' samples. The CDR3 runs from the conserved cysteine through the conserved F or W. The D gene is left open where the match is weak. Clone size is not always given. Where it is, it says once, few, many or a class for expanded clones.

v_gene,abundance,d_gene,j_gene,CDR3nt,CDR3aa
TRBV6-2/TRBV6-3,few,-,TRBJ2-7,TGTGCCAGCAGTCGTTACACAGGGATCTCCTACGAGCAGTACTTC,CASSRYTGISYEQYF
TRBV4-3,many,-,TRBJ1-4,TGCGCCAGCAGCCCGGAGGGTTTGGAGGAAAAACTGTTTTTT,CASSPEGLEEKLFF
TRBV7-6,many,-,TRBJ2-1,TGTGCCAGCAGCTCGGGCCCCTGGGATGAGCAGTTCTTC,CASSSGPWDEQFF
TRBV7-2,few,-,TRBJ2-3,TGTGCCAGCAGCTTAGACGGGGGGCGGGATACGCAGTATTTT,CASSLDGGRDTQYF
TRBV12-5,-,-,TRBJ2-1,TGTGCTAGTGCCATAGACCAGAATGAGCAGTTCTTC,CASAIDQNEQFF
TRBV9,many,-,TRBJ1-2,TGTGCCAGCAGCTCCACAGTCAACTATGGCTACACCTTC,CASSSTVNYGYTF
TRBV6-2/TRBV6-3,few,-,TRBJ1-5,TGTGCCAGCAGTTACTCGTCAGGGCGATTATATAGTCAGCCCCAGCATTTT,CASSYSSGRLYSQPQHF
TRBV5-1,many,TRBD1,TRBJ2-3,TGCGCCAGCAGCCAGGGACAGATCACAGATACGCAGTATTTT,CASSQGQITDTQYF
TRBV2,few,-,TRBJ1-5,TGTGCCAGCAGTCTACAGGCGAACGGACAGCCCCAGCATTTT,CASSLQANGQPQHF
TRBV12-3/TRBV12-4,many,-,TRBJ1-2,TGTGCCAGCAGTTCCCCCCGATCCGGCTACACCTTC,CASSSPRSGYTF
TRBV7-2,many,-,TRBJ2-5,TGTGCCAGCAGCTCAGACAGACAAGAGACCCAGTACTTC,CASSSDRQETQYF
TRBV6-6,few,-,TRBJ2-7,TGTGCCAGCAGCTACTCCCCGGGGGCCGAGCAGTACTTC,CASSYSPGAEQYF
TRBV6-2/TRBV6-3,-,TRBD1,TRBJ2-1,TGTGCCAGCAGTTACGGGGACAGGGGAGTCTTC,CASSYGDRGVF
TRBV11-1,-,-,TRBJ2-7,TGTGCCAGCAGCCCGGACAGACTCTACGAGCAGTACTTC,CASSPDRLYEQYF
TRBV6-1,many,-,TRBJ1-1,TGTGCCAGCATTCGGGCTGGAGGAAGGGCTTTCTTT,CASIRAGGRAFF
TRBV11-2,-,TRBD2,TRBJ2-5,TGTGCCAGCAGCTCTAGACTAGCGGGGGGACGCCCCCAGACCCAGTACTTC,CASSSRLAGGRPQTQYF
TRBV6-2/TRBV6-3,many,TRBD1,TRBJ1-5,TGTGCCAGCAGACCGACAGGGTCGGGGAGCAATCAGCCCCAGCATTTT,CASRPTGSGSNQPQHF
TRBV12-3/TRBV12-4,-,TRBD1,TRBJ2-7,TGTGCCAGCAGTGCCCGGGACAGGTTAGAGCAGTACTTC,CASSARDRLEQYF
TRBV7-3,-,-,TRBJ1-1,TGTGCCAGCAGCGGTGGGCGACTCTCTACCACTGAAGCTTTCTTT,CASSGGRLSTTEAFF
TRBV12-3/TRBV12-4,few,-,TRBJ2-7,TGTGCCAGCAGTTTAACACTTTACGAGCAGTACTTC,CASSLTLYEQYF
TRBV2,many,TRBD2,TRBJ2-3,TGTGCCAGCAGTCGCAGCGGGGTTAGCACAGATACGCAGTATTTT,CASSRSGVSTDTQYF
TRBV28,-,TRBD1,TRBJ2-5,TGTGCCAGCAGCGGACAGGTTTCGATTCAAGAGACCCAGTACTTC,CASSGQVSIQETQYF
TRBV7-2,many,-,TRBJ1-1,TGTGCCAGCACCCCCAGGGCTCGGACTGAAGCTTTCTTT,CASTPRARTEAFF
TRBV6-6,-,TRBD2,TRBJ2-7,TGTGCCAGCAGCTCGGGACTAGCGCTCTACGAGCAGTACTTC,CASSSGLALYEQYF
TRBV12-3/TRBV12-4,-,-,TRBJ1-2,TGTGCCAGCAGTAAAACAGGTTTCCATAACTATGGCTACACCTTC,CASSKTGFHNYGYTF
TRBV12-3/TRBV12-4,once,-,TRBJ1-2,TGTGCCAGCAGTTTAGTCGGGACCGAGTCCGTTTCTAACTATGGCTACACCTTC,CASSLVGTESVSNYGYTF
TRBV20-1,many,-,TRBJ1-5,TGCAGTGCTAGAGATCAAGGGCCGGGGCGCAATCAGCCCCAGCATTTT,CSARDQGPGRNQPQHF
TRBV11-1,many,TRBD1,TRBJ1-6,TGTGCCAGCAGCGCGGACAGGGGAAGGTCACCCCTCCACTTT,CASSADRGRSPLHF
TRBV7-2,-,-,TRBJ2-3,TGTGCCAGCAGCTTAGCCTTTAACGGGGATACGCAGTATTTT,CASSLAFNGDTQYF
TRBV5-1,few,-,TRBJ2-4,TGCGCCAGCAGCTACGGGACGGTTGCCAAAAACATTCAGTACTTC,CASSYGTVAKNIQYF
TRBV20-1,few,-,TRBJ2-7,TGCAGTGCTAGGAGGACTGCCGAGGACGAGCAGTACTTC,CSARRTAEDEQYF
TRBV7-9,-,-,TRBJ2-7,TGTGCCAGCAGCCCTGACGGGGGCAACGAGCAGTACTTC,CASSPDGGNEQYF
TRBV7-2,many,-,TRBJ1-4,TGTGCCAGCAGCTTAGTGGGGGGTGAAAAACTGTTTTTT,CASSLVGGEKLFF
TRBV7-2,many,-,TRBJ2-5,TGTGCCAGCAGCTTAACCCAAGAGACCCAGTACTTC,CASSLTQETQYF
TRBV12-3/TRBV12-4,many,-,TRBJ1-1,TGTGCCAGCAGTTCGGACGGAAACACTGAAGCTTTCTTT,CASSSDGNTEAFF
TRBV27,many,TRBD1,TRBJ1-4,TGTGCCAGCAGTCACAGGGGGGACCCTAATGAAAAACTGTTTTTT,CASSHRGDPNEKLFF
TRBV12-3/TRBV12-4,many,-,TRBJ1-1,TGTGCCAGCAGTTTAGCCGTCTCCAGGGCCACTGAAGCTTTCTTT,CASSLAVSRATEAFF
TRBV27,-,-,TRBJ2-1,TGTGCCAGCAGTACCCTGACAGGGCTTATTGGGGGAGGTGAGCAGTTCTTC,CASSTLTGLIGGGEQFF
TRBV2,-,-,TRBJ1-1,TGTGCCAGCAGTGAAGAGGTAGCAGGGGACACTGAAGCTTTCTTT,CASSEEVAGDTEAFF
TRBV20-1,once,-,TRBJ2-1,TGCAGTGCTAGCCCCCTAGCGTGTCTGGCCGGCGATGAGCAGTTCTTC,CSASPLACLAGDEQFF